This entry describes one T cell receptor beta chain. The authors' processing: The assay estimated nucleated cells by amplifying reference gene primers. TCRdb's copy holds only in-frame clones and misses some; the assay was immunoSEQ multiplex PCR. For V, J and clone size, that table is used; D and trimming come from the DNA. The repertoire consists of 230,000 or so clones, with over 75% occurring once and the leading ten covering around 4.7%. The data derive from a study of blood T cell repertoires in COVID-19. Across the whole study: Some COVID-19 samples were acute and others convalescent; all came from the United States, Italy and Spain. In each case, the material was cDNA or gDNA derived from T cells, B-cell-depleted T cells, or PBMCs.

The germline V and J ends were trimmed by 1 base and 2 bases, with 9 bases remaining between them. Germline V lookup: CDR1 LNHDA, CDR2 SQIVND (reference sequence). The CDR3 length is 14 residues. The V gene is TRBV19, the J gene TRBJ2-7; weak D call: TRBD1 (6 bases). The source material was peripheral blood. The source is a human donor in a cohort sampled during active COVID-19. The CDR3 coding sequence is TGTGCCAGTAGTATAGGGCAGGGGACCTACGAGCAGTACTTC. Translating gives CASSIGQGTYEQYF. Supplemented by reference TRBV19 and TRBJ2-7, the full variable domain reads DGGITQSPKYLFRKEGQNVTLSCEQNLNHDAMYWYRQDPGQGLRLIYYSQIVNDFQKGDIAEGYSVSREKKESFPLTVTSAQKNPTAFYLCASSIGQGTYEQYFGPGTRLTVT.